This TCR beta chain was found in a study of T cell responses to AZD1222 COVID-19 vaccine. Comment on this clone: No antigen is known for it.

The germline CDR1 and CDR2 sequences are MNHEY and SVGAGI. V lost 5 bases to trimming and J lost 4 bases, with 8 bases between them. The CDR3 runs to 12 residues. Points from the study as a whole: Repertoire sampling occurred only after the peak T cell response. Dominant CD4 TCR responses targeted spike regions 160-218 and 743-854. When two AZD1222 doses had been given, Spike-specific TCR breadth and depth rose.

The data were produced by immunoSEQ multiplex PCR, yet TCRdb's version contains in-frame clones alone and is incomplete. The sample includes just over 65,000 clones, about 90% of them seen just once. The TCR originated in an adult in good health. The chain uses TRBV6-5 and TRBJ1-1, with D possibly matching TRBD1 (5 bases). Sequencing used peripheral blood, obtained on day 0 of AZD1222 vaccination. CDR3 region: CASSRQSTEAFF. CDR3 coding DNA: TGTGCCAGCAGTCGACAGAGCACTGAAGCTTTCTTT.